This TCR beta chain stems from a study of TIL therapy for anti-PD-1-resistant metastatic lung cancer. Study overall: Median patient age was about 56, ranging roughly 38-85 years. Tumors carried a median about 1.5 non-synonymous mutations per megabase.

Time point indicated: pre-treatment sample, taken before nivolumab and TIL therapy. Tumor tissue came from excised metastases, mostly pleural nodules or supraclavicular lymph nodes. Patients then received nivolumab; progressors got lymphodepletion, TIL and IL-2. This was the immunoSEQ v3 assay. Data came from immunoSEQ multiplex PCR; TCRdb stores just in-frame clones and leaves some out. Here the sample spans some 90,000 clones, just over 65% being singletons. Looked up from germline, CDR1 is SGDLS and CDR2 is YYNGEE. With 0 bases removed from V and 4 bases from J, the gap between germline ends came to 14 bases. The CDR3 covers 15 residues.

The chain is built from TRBV9 and TRBJ2-7; D is uncertain. Source: tumor tissue, taken at baseline. This TCR came from a person between 25 and 80 years old with non-small cell lung cancer. This CDR3 is CASSVGQSETYEQYF. CDR3 DNA: TGTGCCAGCAGCGTAGGCCAGTCGGAGACGTACGAGCAGTACTTC. The complete variable domain, with remaining parts taken from reference TRBV9 and TRBJ2-7, reads DSGVTQTPKHLITATGQRVTLRCSPRSGDLSVYWYQQSLDQGLQFLIQYYNGEERAKGNILERFSAQQFPDLHSELNLSSLELGDSALYFCASSVGQSETYEQYFGPGTRLTVT.